One sample yielded the 14 T cell receptor beta chains listed below, sequenced in a study of regulatory T cells. Study results and limitations: In CD3G-deficient patients, conventional CD4+ T cells were enriched for hydrophobic CDR3 residues at positions 6 and 7.

For these receptors, no antigen is known. Amplification used 52 TRBV primers and 13 TRBJ primers. Repertoires were generated with immunoSEQ multiplex PCR, while TCRdb's copy carries only in-frame clones and drops some. The repertoire holds tens of thousands of clones, with nearly 90% as singletons. Sample: conventional CD4+ T cells sorted from blood. These receptors came from a child between 5 and 17 years old with CD3G deficiency.

V gene TRBV28 combines with J gene TRBJ2-7, with TRBD2 matching 7 bases. The V segment lost 4 bases and the J segment 6 bases; nucleotides outside the gene matches: 12. Germline V gene data show CDR1 as MDHEN and CDR2 as SYDVKM. The CDR3 length is 15 residues. The CDR3 nucleotides read TGTGCCAGCAGTTCTGGAGGCGGGAGAGATGGCGAGCAGTACTTC. Translation: CASSSGGGRDGEQYF.

The chain is built from TRBV5-1 and TRBJ2-2, with D perhaps matching TRBD2 (6 bases). With 6 bases removed from V and 0 bases from J, the gap between germline ends came to 9 bases. The length of the CDR3 is 14 residues. CDR1 and CDR2 (germline): SGHRS, YFSETQ. The CDR3 protein is CASTAGSNTGELFF. The CDR3 coding sequence is TGCGCCAGCACCGCGGGGTCGAACACCGGGGAGCTGTTTTTT.

This chain connects TRBV28 to TRBJ2-3; D call uncertain. CDR3 length: 14 amino acids. Germline loops: CDR1 MDHEN, CDR2 SYDVKM. Trimming took 3 bases from V and 0 from J, leaving 7 bases between them. In DNA, the CDR3 is TGTGCCAGCAGTTTTACGACTAGCACAGATACGCAGTATTTT. It encodes CASSFTTSTDTQYF.

J is TRBJ2-5 and V is TRBV7-9; a weak D match, TRBD1 (6 bases). Germline CDR1 reads SEHNR; CDR2 reads FQNEAQ (reference sequence). This CDR3 spans 16 amino acids. With 6 bases removed from V and 3 bases from J, the gap between germline ends came to 20 bases. Written as DNA, the CDR3 is TGTGCCAGCAGTCGACCTGTGGGGGCTGAGGAAGAGACCCAGTACTTC. Its protein product is CASSRPVGAEEETQYF.

The chain couples TRBV6-6 to TRBJ1-4; 9 bases are a match to TRBD1. The V segment lost 6 bases and the J segment 6 bases; nucleotides outside the gene matches: 2. This CDR3 is built from 13 residues. Looked up from germline, CDR1 is MNHNY and CDR2 is SVGAGI (reference sequence). Here the CDR3 DNA reads TGTGCCAGCAGGGACAGGGGTGATGAAAAACTGTTTTTT. This encodes CASRDRGDEKLFF.

The chain has TRBV19 and TRBJ2-1, with D perhaps matching TRBD2 (6 bases). This CDR3 spans 15 amino acids. The germline V and J ends were trimmed by 1 base and 7 bases, with 14 bases remaining between them. Germline CDR1 is LNHDA and CDR2 is SQIVND (reference sequence). The CDR3 DNA is TGTGCCAGTAGTATAGGAGGAGGGGTACGAAATGAGCAGTTCTTC. Protein sequence: CASSIGGGVRNEQFF.

CDR3 DNA sequence: TGTGCCAGTAGTCCCTCAGGGGGCAAGGGAGAGACCCAGTACTTC. It codes for CASSPSGGKGETQYF. This rearrangement joins TRBV19 to TRBJ2-5, with 8 nucleotides matching TRBD1. Trimming cost V 5 bases and J 4 bases; bases outside gene matches: 9. This CDR3 comprises 15 residues. CDR1 and CDR2 from the germline V gene are LNHDA and SQIVND (reference sequence).

The chain joins TRBV6-6 to TRBJ1-1; 7 bases are shared with TRBD1. Germline V CDR1 and CDR2: MNHNY, SVGAGI (reference sequence). The trim removed 6 bases at V and 8 bases at J, leaving 12 bases unmatched. The CDR3 totals 14 residues. The CDR3 loop reads CASRTGTESGEAFF. The CDR3 DNA reads as TGTGCCAGCAGGACCGGGACAGAGTCCGGAGAAGCTTTCTTT.

V is TRBV28 and J is TRBJ2-1; D remains unclear. With 5 bases removed from V and 4 bases from J, the gap between germline ends came to 12 bases. The CDR3 consists of 14 residues. Germline V lookup: CDR1 MDHEN, CDR2 SYDVKM. The CDR3 region has the DNA TGTGCCAGCAGTCTCTTTTCCGGGTACAATGAGCAGTTCTTC. Encoded protein: CASSLFSGYNEQFF.

The DNA of the CDR3 is TGTGCCAGCAGCTTAGGACTAGCGGGAGCCTACGAGCAGTACTTC. This translates into CASSLGLAGAYEQYF. The rearrangement joins TRBV11-2 to TRBJ2-7, with 12 positions matching TRBD2. The CDR3 runs 15 residues. Germline lookup yields CDR1 SGHAT and CDR2 FQNNGV. V was pared by 1 base and J by 2 bases, with 0 bases of the junction left unmatched.

This sequence joins TRBV19 and TRBJ1-2, with 8 bases lining up with TRBD1. Germline trimming cut 5 bases from V and 0 bases from J; bases unmatched to any gene: 5. The germline gives CDR1 LNHDA, CDR2 SQIVND (reference sequence). The CDR3 covers 15 residues. The CDR3 here is CASSAGTGPNYGYTF. The CDR3 DNA reads as TGTGCCAGTAGTGCTGGGACAGGTCCTAACTATGGCTACACCTTC.

The J gene is TRBJ2-6, the V gene TRBV6-5; no clear D gene. CDR3 length: 15 residues. The ends were cut back, 2 bases at V and 1 base at J, with 6 bases in the middle. In germline, CDR1 is MNHEY, CDR2 SVGAGI. CDR3 loop: CASSYGQSGANVLTF. The CDR3 region has the DNA TGTGCCAGCAGTTACGGGCAGTCTGGGGCCAACGTCCTGACTTTC.

Written as DNA, the CDR3 is TGTGCCAGCTCTAGCGGGAGGCAAGAGACCCAGTACTTC. This codes for CASSSGRQETQYF. This rearrangement joins TRBV18 to TRBJ2-5; 10 bases fit TRBD2. The CDR3 loop spans 13 amino acids. V lost 6 bases, J lost 2 bases, and 0 bases stayed unmatched. Germline V gene sequence: CDR1 KGHSH, CDR2 LQKENI. Combining the CDR3 with reference TRBV18 and TRBJ2-5 gives the whole variable domain NAGVMQNPRHLVRRRGQEARLRCSPMKGHSHVYWYRQLPEEGLKFMVYLQKENIIDESGMPKERFSAEFPKEGPSILRIQQVVRGDSAAYFCASSSGRQETQYFGPGTRLLVL.

The chain combines TRBV6-1 with TRBJ2-2; TRBD1 matches 10 bases. J was trimmed by 6 bases and V by 3 bases; bases with no gene match: 4. The CDR3 contains 15 residues. Germline CDR1 is MNHNS and CDR2 is SASEGT. CDR3 DNA: TGTGCCAGCAGTGAGGGACAGGGGCGGGCCGGGGAGCTGTTTTTT. Protein sequence: CASSEGQGRAGELFF.